This TCR beta chain was found in a study of shared clonotypes between healthy human individuals. Some clones are missing from TCRdb's copy, which holds only in-frame ones; the method was immunoSEQ multiplex PCR. This sample carries 2 million to 2.5 million clones, 95% of them seen once, and the ten largest clones take 0.13%. Study conclusions and caveats: Estimated clonotype richness was generally higher in naive than memory subsets.

A note on this clone: Its antigen is as yet unknown.

There are 16 residues in the CDR3. Trimming removed 1 base from V and 8 bases from J; junction bases left unmatched: 9. CDR1 is SGHNT and CDR2 is YYREEE in the germline V gene (reference sequence). This chain links TRBV5-4 with TRBJ1-4; 9 nucleotides agree with TRBD1. The material sequenced was naive CD4+ T cells sorted from blood. The sample's subset: CD45RA+ positively selected. The TCR originated in a young man in good health. CDR3: CASSLKGQGMEEKLFF. As DNA, the CDR3 is TGTGCCAGCAGCTTGAAGGGACAGGGCATGGAAGAAAAACTGTTTTTT.